The subject of this entry is one T cell receptor (beta chain). This clonotype was picked up a small number of times. Its target antigen remains unknown. A much larger clone differs by one base, so this may be a read error. These data come from a study of tumor and adjacent non-tumor tissue in lung cancer (dated by TCRdb to 2016 to 2018). Background on the whole study: Patients with adenocarcinoma (12), squamous cell carcinoma (2) and small cell lung cancer (1) were included in the cohort. The 15 or so patients were aged about 30 to 80 years, included 10 men and 5 women, and had TNM stage I to III disease. Sequencing generated a total of more than 95,000,000 productive TCRbeta reads, averaging around 4 million reads per sample. The study compared bulk TCRbeta repertoires between lung tumor tissue and matched distant non-tumor lung tissue from over 13 lung cancer patients. For each patient, one tumor sample and one normal lung sample were taken, giving a few dozen paired specimens that underwent TCRbeta CDR3 sequencing. On the study overall, not on this receptor specifically: TCR diversity was significantly higher in younger patients, and higher tumor TCR diversity was associated with shorter overall and disease-free survival. Only approximately 14 patients were included in the cohort, and the need for larger samples and more detailed clinical data was noted by the authors. TCR diversity (inverse Simpson) was significantly higher in tumor than in normal lung tissue (roughly 430 vs 170, P = 0.0075, Mann-Whitney U test). Neither the sequencing platform nor unique molecular identifiers are named or mentioned anywhere in the methods. In normal lung, the top 100 clones accounted for a significantly larger cumulative share of the repertoire than in tumor tissue. Peripheral blood was not sequenced, so blood TCRbeta repertoires in these lung cancer patients were not examined.

The method behind the library was multiplex PCR. Sequencer: Illumina HiSeq 2500. Following protocols modified from ARM-PCR, the researchers constructed TCRbeta libraries through three rounds of nested PCR with primers (Table S4). Before sequencing, PCR products of 200-500 bp were cut from the gel and purified using the QIAquick gel extraction kit. In the original analysis: Trimmomatic was used to clean the reads, FLASH was used to merge the reads into complete CDR3 sequences, and MiTCR was used to assign the reads to V(D)J germline segments. Clonal diversity was calculated as the inverse Simpson's index using VDJtools. Productive reads were defined as in-frame sequences without a premature stop codon. The public sequencing data were trimmed at Q25 with fastp and processed into clonotypes with MiXCR by TCRdb, which kept only in-frame beta chains. One record per CDR3 amino acid sequence lists the most common genes and DNA. TCRdb assigned the V and J calls; the authors' analysis was not used. The sample profile shows some 80,000 distinct CDR3 sequences; 55% to 80% of them were found once. Of the sample, approximately 9% is held by the ten largest clones.

RNA was isolated from bulk unsorted tissue, and RNA quality was assessed with a NanoDrop ND-1000 and an Agilent 2100. Newly diagnosed lung cancer patients without prior chemotherapy who had been admitted for thoracic surgery in China between August and November 2014 were enrolled as donors. The study excluded patients who had received radiotherapy or chemotherapy before or who had another cancer at the same time. Pieces of surgical tissue measuring about 1-2.1 cm3 were kept in RNAlater solution and stored at -80 degrees C until use. From the cysteine up to the phenylalanine, the CDR3 has a length of 17 residues. CDR3 DNA only is kept here, 51 bases in frame from base 1. Trimming leaves V shorter by 4 bases and J shorter by 5 bases, with the junction holding 17 bases beyond the gene matches. In the germline V gene, CDR1 corresponds to SGHDN and CDR2 to FVKESK.

Sequenced: lung tumor tissue. The receptor's source is a woman aged 40 to 50 with non-small cell lung cancer. The sequence is built from TRBV14 and TRBJ2-7, with 7 middle bases fitting TRBD1. The CDR3 is CASSLSTGTVYSHEQYF. The nucleotide sequence is given as TGTGCCAGCAGCCTTTCAACCGGGACAGTGTATAGCCACGAGCAGTACTTC.